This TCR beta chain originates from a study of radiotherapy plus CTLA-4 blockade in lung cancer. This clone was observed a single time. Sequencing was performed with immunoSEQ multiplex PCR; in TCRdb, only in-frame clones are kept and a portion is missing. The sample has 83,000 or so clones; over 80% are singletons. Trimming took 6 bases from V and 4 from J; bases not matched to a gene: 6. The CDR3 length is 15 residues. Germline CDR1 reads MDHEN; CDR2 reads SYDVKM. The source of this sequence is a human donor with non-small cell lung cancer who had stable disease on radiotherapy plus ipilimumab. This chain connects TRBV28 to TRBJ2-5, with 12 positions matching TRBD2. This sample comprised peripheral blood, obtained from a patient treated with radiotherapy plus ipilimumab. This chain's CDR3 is CASRPGTSGLETQYF. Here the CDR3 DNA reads TGTGCCAGCAGACCAGGGACTAGCGGGTTAGAGACCCAGTACTTC. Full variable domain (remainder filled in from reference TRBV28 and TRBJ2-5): DVKVTQSSRYLVKRTGEKVFLECVQDMDHENMFWYRQDPGLGLRLIYFSYDVKMKEKGDIPEGYSVSREKKERFSLILESASTNQTSMYLCASRPGTSGLETQYFGPGTRLLVL.